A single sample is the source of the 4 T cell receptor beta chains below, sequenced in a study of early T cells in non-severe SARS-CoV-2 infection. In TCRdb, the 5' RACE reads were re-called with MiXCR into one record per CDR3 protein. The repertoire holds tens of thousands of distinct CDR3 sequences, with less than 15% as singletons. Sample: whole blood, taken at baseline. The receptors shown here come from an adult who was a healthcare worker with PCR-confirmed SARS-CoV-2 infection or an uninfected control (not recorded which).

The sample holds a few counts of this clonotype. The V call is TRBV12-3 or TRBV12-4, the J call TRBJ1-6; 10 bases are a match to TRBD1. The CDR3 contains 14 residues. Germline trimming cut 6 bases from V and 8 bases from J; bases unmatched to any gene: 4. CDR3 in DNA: TGTGCCAGCAGCACGACAGGGGGCGATTCACCCCTCCACTTT. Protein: CASSTTGGDSPLHF.

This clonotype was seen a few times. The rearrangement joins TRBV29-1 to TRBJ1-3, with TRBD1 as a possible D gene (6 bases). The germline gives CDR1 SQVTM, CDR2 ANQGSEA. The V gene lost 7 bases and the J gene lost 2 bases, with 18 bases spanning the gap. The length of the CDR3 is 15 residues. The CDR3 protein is CSAHGDTWTGNTIYF. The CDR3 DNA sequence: TGCAGCGCGCATGGGGACACTTGGACTGGAAACACCATATATTTT.

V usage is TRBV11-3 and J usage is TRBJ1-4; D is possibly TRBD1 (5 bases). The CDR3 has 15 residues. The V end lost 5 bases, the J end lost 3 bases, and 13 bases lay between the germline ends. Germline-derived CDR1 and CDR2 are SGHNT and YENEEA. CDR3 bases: TGTGCCAGCAGCGAGAGCAGGGTGGCTAATGAAAAACTGTTTTTT. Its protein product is CASSESRVANEKLFF.

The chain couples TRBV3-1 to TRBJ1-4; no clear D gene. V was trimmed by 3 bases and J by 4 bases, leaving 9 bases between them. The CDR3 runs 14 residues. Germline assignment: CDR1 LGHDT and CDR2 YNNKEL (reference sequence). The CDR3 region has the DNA TGTGCCAGCAGCCACGGGCAATTTAATGAAAAACTGTTTTTT. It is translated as CASSHGQFNEKLFF.